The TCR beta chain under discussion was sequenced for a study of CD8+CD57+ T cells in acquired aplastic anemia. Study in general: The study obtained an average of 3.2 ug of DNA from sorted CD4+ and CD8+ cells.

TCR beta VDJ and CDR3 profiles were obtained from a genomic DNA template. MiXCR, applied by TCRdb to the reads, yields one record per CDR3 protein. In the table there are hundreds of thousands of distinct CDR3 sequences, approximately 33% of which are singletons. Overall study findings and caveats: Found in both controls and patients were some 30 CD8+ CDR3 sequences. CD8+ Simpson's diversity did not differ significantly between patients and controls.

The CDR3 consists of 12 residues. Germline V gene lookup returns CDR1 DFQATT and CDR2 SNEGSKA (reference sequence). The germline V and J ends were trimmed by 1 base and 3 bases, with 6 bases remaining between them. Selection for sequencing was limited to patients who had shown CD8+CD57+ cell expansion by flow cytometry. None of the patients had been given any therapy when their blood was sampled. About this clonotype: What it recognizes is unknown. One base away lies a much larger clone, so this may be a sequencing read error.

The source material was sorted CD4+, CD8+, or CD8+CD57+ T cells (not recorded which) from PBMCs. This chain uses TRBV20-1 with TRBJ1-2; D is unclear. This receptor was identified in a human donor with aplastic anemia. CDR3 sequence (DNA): TGCAGTGCTAGAGGACAATACTATGGCTACACCTTC. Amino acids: CSARGQYYGYTF.